This T cell receptor (beta chain) is from a study of blood T cells in healthy people across ages. Findings and limits, study-wide: There was a strong correlation between TCR beta diversity and naive T cell percentage.

Regarding this clonotype: Its antigen is undetermined.

Alongside a J-beta primer mix, a sample-barcoded 5' primer served in a second PCR lasting roughly 6 to 11 cycles. Via MiXCR, TCRdb re-called the 5' RACE reads, giving one row per CDR3 protein. In the table there are about 1.7 million distinct CDR3 sequences, roughly 27% of which are singletons. Input material: blood. This TCR was sampled from a woman aged 25 to 45 in good health.

CDR3 DNA sequence: TGTGCCTGGAGAGGTACCTACAGGGTCAGGGACAATGAGCAGTTCTTC. Translation gives CAWRGTYRVRDNEQFF. This sequence joins TRBV30 and TRBJ2-1; perhaps TRBD1 as D (6 bases). CDR1 is GTSNPN and CDR2 is SVGIG in the germline V gene (reference sequence). V shed 3 bases and J shed 5 bases, with 20 bases lying between them. The CDR3 has 16 residues.